This T cell receptor (beta chain) was documented in a study of T cells in Graves' hyperthyroidism and ophthalmopathy. At the level of the study: Peripheral blood sampling occurred at initial diagnosis, before any treatment.

Authors of the study amplified TCR beta CDR3 regions from RNA transcripts. HTBI primers were used for first-round RT-PCR of the TCR CDR3. TCRdb reprocessed the multiplex PCR reads via MiXCR and lists one record per CDR3 protein. The data contain some 490,000 distinct CDR3 sequences, approximately 23% of them singletons. This CDR3 comprises 13 residues. Trimming shortened V by 0 bases and J by 7 bases, and 10 bases separated the two germline ends. Germline loops: CDR1 SGHKS, CDR2 YYEKEE (reference sequence). The gene calls are TRBV5-5 and TRBJ2-5; D unclear. Sequencing used blood. This sequence originates from a woman aged 70-85 years with Graves' ophthalmopathy. The CDR3: CASSLALRRTQYF. CDR3 nucleotides: TGTGCCAGCAGCTTGGCACTCCGCAGGACCCAGTACTTC.